Listed below are T cell receptor beta chains from one sample, sequenced in a study of cytomegalovirus exposure and HLA in healthy donors. Profiling relied on immunoSEQ multiplex PCR, and the TCRdb table lists in-frame clones only, not all of them. The sample has about 34,000 clones. Material for sequencing was PBMCs. These receptors all stem from a woman aged 40 to 50 in good health and CMV-seropositive. Both conserved end residues are part of each CDR3. D genes are given only for firm matches.

v_gene	j_gene	d_gene	CDR3aa	CDR3nt
TRBV4-2	TRBJ1-2	-	CASSQDLVYGYTF	TGTGCCAGCAGCCAAGATCTTGTCTATGGCTACACCTTC
TRBV5-8	TRBJ2-3	TRBD2	CASQQGLAIPRDTQYF	TGTGCCAGTCAACAGGGACTAGCTATACCTCGGGATACGCAGTATTTT
TRBV7-9	TRBJ2-1	TRBD2	CASSQRTSGRNEQFF	TGTGCCAGCAGCCAGAGGACTAGCGGGAGGAATGAGCAGTTCTTC
TRBV7-9	TRBJ2-7	TRBD1	CASSSGQGEGYEQYF	TGTGCCAGCAGCTCGGGACAGGGGGAAGGTTACGAGCAGTACTTC
TRBV2	TRBJ2-1	TRBD2	CASIFSGSGLNEQFF	TGTGCCAGCATCTTTAGCGGGAGCGGTCTCAATGAGCAGTTCTTC
TRBV4-2	TRBJ1-4	TRBD1	CASSQDIGTGNEKLFF	TGTGCCAGCAGCCAAGATATAGGGACAGGGAATGAAAAACTGTTTTTT
TRBV6-1	TRBJ2-3	-	CASRDRIGTDTQYF	TGTGCCAGCAGAGACAGAATTGGAACAGATACGCAGTATTTT
TRBV28	TRBJ1-2	TRBD1	CASNRGGYGYTF	TGTGCCAGCAACAGGGGCGGCTATGGCTACACCTTC
TRBV28	TRBJ2-3	TRBD2	CASSLGLASTDTQYF	TGTGCCAGCAGTTTAGGACTAGCCAGCACAGATACGCAGTATTTT
TRBV6-1	TRBJ2-5	TRBD2	CASSEGVAGMGETQYF	TGTGCCAGCAGTGAAGGGGTAGCGGGGATGGGAGAGACCCAGTACTTC
TRBV25-1	TRBJ2-5	TRBD1	CASSKPGTGEETQYF	TGTGCCAGCAGTAAACCCGGGACAGGGGAAGAGACCCAGTACTTC
TRBV28	TRBJ1-1	TRBD1	CAGQTGTMNTEAFF	TGTGCCGGTCAGACAGGGACCATGAACACTGAAGCTTTCTTT
TRBV6-5	TRBJ1-2	-	CASSYIGDWNDGYTF	TGTGCCAGCAGTTACATCGGGGATTGGAACGATGGCTACACCTTC
TRBV5-6	TRBJ1-4	-	CASSLPSGLRKVF	TGTGCCAGCAGCTTGCCCTCAGGACTTCGGAAGGTTTTT
TRBV5-6	TRBJ2-3	TRBD2	CASSLLAGTGDTQYF	TGTGCCAGCAGCTTACTAGCGGGAACAGGGGATACGCAGTATTTT
TRBV4-1	TRBJ2-7	TRBD1	CASSQGGTGNYEQYF	TGCGCCAGCAGCCAAGGAGGGACAGGGAACTACGAGCAGTACTTC
TRBV21-1	TRBJ2-7	-	CASSPPTGGTSDYEQYF	TGTGCCAGCAGCCCCCCAACCGGCGGGACTAGCGACTACGAGCAGTACTTC
TRBV18	TRBJ1-3	-	CASSPPNDYSSGNTIYF	TGTGCCAGCTCACCTCCTAACGATTATTCCTCTGGAAACACCATATATTTT
TRBV9	TRBJ2-2	-	CASSVVGWELFF	TGTGCCAGCAGCGTAGTTGGCTGGGAGCTGTTTTTT
TRBV18	TRBJ1-5	-	CASSPRGGALRSGNQPQHF	TGTGCCAGCTCACCGCGGGGGGGGGCTCTAAGGTCTGGCAATCAGCCCCAGCATTTT
TRBV7-2	TRBJ2-7	TRBD2	CASSGGSGRASSYEQYF	TGTGCCAGCAGCGGGGGTAGCGGGAGGGCTTCTTCCTACGAGCAGTACTTC
TRBV29-1	TRBJ2-3	-	CSVVEWSTDTQYF	TGCAGCGTTGTGGAGTGGAGCACAGATACGCAGTATTTT
TRBV27	TRBJ2-7	-	CASPDRSNYEQYF	TGTGCCAGCCCAGACAGGTCAAACTACGAGCAGTACTTC
TRBV29-1	TRBJ2-1	-	CSVVAPNEQFF	TGCAGCGTTGTTGCGCCTAATGAGCAGTTCTTC
TRBV6-6	TRBJ1-1	-	CASSPQGSTEAFF	TGTGCCAGCAGTCCTCAGGGGAGCACTGAAGCTTTCTTT
TRBV18	TRBJ2-2	TRBD1	CASSPRPGDRGQRGTGELFF	TGTGCCAGCTCACCACGACCAGGGGACAGGGGACAAAGAGGCACCGGGGAGCTGTTTTTT
TRBV5-1	TRBJ2-1	-	CASSLQVDNEQFF	TGCGCCAGCAGCTTACAGGTAGACAATGAGCAGTTCTTC
TRBV29-1	TRBJ1-2	-	CSSTGEGSYGYTF	TGCAGCTCGACCGGGGAGGGAAGCTATGGCTACACCTTC
TRBV18	TRBJ2-7	-	CASLERSSYEQYF	TGTGCCAGCCTCGAGCGCAGCTCCTACGAGCAGTACTTC
TRBV6-6	TRBJ2-7	TRBD1	CASSYRGPYEQYF	TGTGCCAGCAGTTACAGGGGGCCCTACGAGCAGTACTTC
TRBV5-6	TRBJ1-4	-	CASSVLGGYTEKLFF	TGTGCCAGCAGCGTGCTCGGAGGGTACACTGAAAAACTGTTTTTT
TRBV30	TRBJ2-5	TRBD1	CAWSVHRQGETQYF	TGTGCCTGGAGTGTACACCGACAGGGGGAGACCCAGTACTTC
TRBV10-2	TRBJ2-2	-	CASSNPGELFF	TGCGCCAGCAGCAATCCCGGGGAGCTGTTTTTT
TRBV5-8	TRBJ1-2	TRBD1	CASSRRLSGGTYGYTF	TGTGCCAGCAGCCGCCGGCTGTCAGGGGGCACTTATGGCTACACCTTC
TRBV7-9	TRBJ1-1	TRBD1	CASSQGQGWTEAFF	TGTGCCAGCAGCCAGGGACAGGGTTGGACTGAAGCTTTCTTT
TRBV11-2	TRBJ1-1	TRBD1	CASSYRTGMNTEAFF	TGTGCCAGCAGCTATCGGACAGGGATGAACACTGAAGCTTTCTTT
TRBV4-1	TRBJ2-1	-	CASSQGARTTTSNEQFF	TGCGCCAGCAGCCAAGGTGCCAGAACCACCACTAGCAATGAGCAGTTCTTC
TRBV30	TRBJ1-2	-	CAWSEGGPGDYGYTF	TGTGCCTGGAGTGAGGGCGGGCCGGGGGACTATGGCTACACCTTC
TRBV9	TRBJ2-3	TRBD2	CASSVVSGVSTDKQYF	TGTGCCAGCAGCGTAGTTAGCGGGGTTAGCACAGATAAGCAGTATTTT
TRBV4-1	TRBJ1-2	TRBD1	CASSYRTGEYGYTF	TGCGCCAGCAGCTATCGGACAGGGGAGTATGGCTACACCTTC
TRBV4-1	TRBJ2-1	TRBD2	CASSPIAGEISSYNEQFF	TGCGCCAGCAGCCCAATAGCGGGCGAGATTTCCTCCTACAATGAGCAGTTCTTC
TRBV18	TRBJ2-3	-	CASSRRGAGDTQYF	TGTGCCAGCTCACGACGGGGGGCGGGAGATACGCAGTATTTT
TRBV5-1	TRBJ2-7	-	CASSLAPGRDYEQYF	TGCGCCAGCAGCTTGGCTCCGGGTCGGGACTACGAGCAGTACTTC
TRBV18	TRBJ2-3	TRBD2	CASSLLAGGQDTQYF	TGTGCCAGCTCACTACTAGCGGGAGGGCAAGATACGCAGTATTTT
TRBV27	TRBJ2-7	TRBD2	CASSHGLAGVDEQYF	TGTGCCAGCAGTCACGGACTAGCGGGAGTGGACGAGCAGTACTTC
TRBV27	TRBJ1-5	-	CASRRGDQPQHF	TGTGCCAGCCGCCGGGGTGATCAGCCCCAGCATTTT
TRBV9	TRBJ1-2	TRBD1	CASSASVGTGANYGYTF	TGTGCCAGCAGCGCCTCGGTCGGGACAGGAGCTAACTATGGCTACACCTTC
TRBV7-9	TRBJ1-2	-	CASSSGYGYTF	TGTGCCAGCAGCTCAGGTTATGGCTACACCTTC
TRBV29-1	TRBJ2-3	TRBD2	CSVGGGRDTQYF	TGCAGCGTTGGAGGCGGGAGGGATACGCAGTATTTT
TRBV7-2	TRBJ2-7	-	CASSSWTFTYEQYF	TGTGCCAGCAGCTCCTGGACTTTTACCTACGAGCAGTACTTC
TRBV5-8	TRBJ2-7	-	CASSLPGTSSYEQYF	TGTGCCAGCAGCTTGCCGGGGACATCATCCTACGAGCAGTACTTC
TRBV19	TRBJ1-5	TRBD1	CASSIGGQGGSNQPQHF	TGTGCCAGTAGTATAGGAGGACAGGGGGGGAGCAATCAGCCCCAGCATTTT
TRBV5-6	TRBJ2-7	-	CASSSGRADEQYF	TGTGCCAGCAGCTCCGGTCGAGCCGACGAGCAGTACTTC
TRBV4-1	TRBJ1-3	-	CASSQRVFPGNTIYF	TGCGCCAGCAGCCAACGAGTTTTCCCTGGAAACACCATATATTTT
TRBV5-6	TRBJ1-5	-	CASSFGRQLYQPQHF	TGTGCCAGCAGCTTTGGTCGACAGCTATATCAGCCCCAGCATTTT
TRBV5-4	TRBJ2-5	TRBD2	CASSATGTSAQETQYF	TGTGCCAGCAGCGCGACCGGGACTAGCGCCCAAGAGACCCAGTACTTC
TRBV7-9	TRBJ2-7	TRBD2	CASSPAGTYEQYF	TGTGCCAGCAGCCCAGCGGGAACCTACGAGCAGTACTTC
TRBV25-1	TRBJ2-7	TRBD2	CASSDRLAGGDYEQYF	TGTGCCAGCAGTGACCGGCTAGCGGGAGGGGACTACGAGCAGTACTTC
TRBV20-1	TRBJ1-4	-	CSARVLGELFF	TGCAGTGCTAGAGTGCTGGGAGAACTGTTTTTT